Listed here is a single TCR beta chain. This specimen comes from a study of blood T cell repertoires in COVID-19. Study in general: Researchers got acute and convalescent COVID-19 samples from the United States, Italy and Spain.

The V end was cut by 4 bases, the J end by 4 bases, with 19 bases between. The CDR3 runs to 17 residues. The germline V gene encodes CDR1 LGHDT and CDR2 YNNKEL (reference sequence). Per the original methods: From reference gene primer amplification, estimates of nucleated cell counts were derived. Data came from immunoSEQ multiplex PCR; TCRdb stores just in-frame clones and leaves some out. The V and J calls and clone size come from that table; D and trimming were worked out from the DNA. The sample has 100,000 to 150,000 clones, roughly 80% seen once. The specimen was peripheral blood. The receptor was derived from a man at least 80 years old with COVID-19, enrolled during active disease. The chain joins TRBV3-1 (or the pseudogene TRBV3-2) to TRBJ1-4; D is unresolved. The CDR3 here is CASSLNSGGRVNEKLFF. The CDR3 nucleotides read TGTGCCAGCAGCCTCAACTCAGGAGGGCGGGTTAATGAAAAACTGTTTTTT.